Presented here are 16 T cell receptor beta chains from one specimen sequenced in a study of blood T cell repertoires in COVID-19. This table comes from immunoSEQ multiplex PCR, and its TCRdb copy is limited to in-frame clones, with some not included. The sample shows 300,000 to 350,000 clones, approximately 85% of them seen only once. Sequencing was done on a sample of PBMCs or T cells enriched from blood (not recorded which). Receptor source: a man younger than 40 who had recovered from COVID-19.

The rearrangement joins TRBV4-3 to TRBJ1-4; 7 positions match TRBD1. The CDR3 covers 17 residues. The germline V gene encodes CDR1 LGHNA and CDR2 YSLEER. V dropped 0 bases and J dropped 4; count of bases not matched to a gene: 8. CDR3 protein: CASSQEPPGQDNEKLFF. The CDR3 nucleotides are TGCGCCAGCAGCCAAGAACCCCCAGGACAGGATAATGAAAAACTGTTTTTT.

The CDR3 DNA reads TGTGCCAGCAGCCCCTACCGGGTCGAATATGGCTACACCTTC. Translated: CASSPYRVEYGYTF. J is TRBJ1-2 and V is TRBV7-2; D is undetermined. The CDR3 has 14 residues. Germline CDR1 and CDR2: SGHTA and FQGNSA. Trimming took off 5 bases at V and 5 bases at J, with 15 bases between the two ends. The full variable domain, rest sourced from reference TRBV7-2 and TRBJ1-2, is GAGVSQSPSNKVTEKGKDVELRCDPISGHTALYWYRQSLGQGLEFLIYFQGNSAPDKSGLPSDRFSAERTGGSVSTLTIQRTQQEDSAVYLCASSPYRVEYGYTFGSGTRLTVV.

The chain recombines TRBV5-4 with TRBJ1-1; TRBD1 aligns across 7 bases. This CDR3 has 13 amino acids. Germline lookup yields CDR1 SGHNT and CDR2 YYREEE (reference sequence). V lost 4 bases and J lost 8; bases outside the gene matches: 8. CDR3 nucleotide sequence: TGTGCCAGCAGCACCGCCGGGACAGACGAAGCTTTCTTT. Protein: CASSTAGTDEAFF.

For this clone: The identical CDR3 is also encoded by other nucleotide sequences in the sample. J is TRBJ1-1 and V is TRBV6-5; D ambiguous. The germline V and J ends were trimmed by 6 bases and 0 bases, with 8 bases remaining between them. There are 13 residues in the CDR3. The V gene's germline CDR1 is MNHEY and CDR2 SVGAGI. The CDR3 DNA reads as TGTGCCAGCAGCTACACAGTGAACACTGAAGCTTTCTTT. Translated: CASSYTVNTEAFF.

The chain combines TRBV18 with TRBJ1-1; possibly TRBD1 for D (6 bases). Germline V lookup: CDR1 KGHSH, CDR2 LQKENI. This CDR3 spans 15 amino acids. Trimming removed 0 bases from V and 3 bases from J, with 11 bases in between. CDR3 nucleotides: TGTGCCAGCTCACCACCAGGGGGAGGGTACACTGAAGCTTTCTTT. Residues: CASSPPGGGYTEAFF.

The chain recombines TRBV7-2 with TRBJ1-6; no firm D call. Deletions cut 7 bases from V and 0 bases from J, with 7 bases between. From germline, CDR1 is SGHTA and CDR2 FQGNSA. This CDR3 has 14 residues. The CDR3 spells CASTHPSYNSPLHF. As DNA, the CDR3 is TGTGCCAGCACCCATCCCTCCTATAATTCACCCCTCCACTTT. Complete variable domain (other parts from reference TRBV7-2 and TRBJ1-6): GAGVSQSPSNKVTEKGKDVELRCDPISGHTALYWYRQSLGQGLEFLIYFQGNSAPDKSGLPSDRFSAERTGGSVSTLTIQRTQQEDSAVYLCASTHPSYNSPLHFGNGTRLTVT.

The chain recombines TRBV6-4 with TRBJ2-1, with 8 bases that match TRBD2. The CDR3 sequence is 15 residues long. J lost 6 bases, V lost 2 bases, and 6 bases had no gene match. Germline CDR1 and CDR2: MRHNA and SNTAGT. In DNA, the CDR3 is TGTGCCAGCAGTGACGGGAGCGGGGGAGGCAATGAGCAGTTCTTC. Amino acid sequence: CASSDGSGGGNEQFF.

The chain combines TRBV2 with TRBJ1-2; no definite D call. The V gene lost 3 bases and the J gene lost 7 bases, with 9 bases spanning the gap. CDR3 length equals 12 residues. Germline V lookup: CDR1 SNHLY, CDR2 FYNNEI. The CDR3 region is CASSESGFGYTF. For the CDR3, the DNA is TGTGCCAGCAGTGAGTCCGGGTTTGGCTACACCTTC.

The chain recombines TRBV6-1 with TRBJ2-2; D remains ambiguous. CDR3 length equals 14 residues. Germline values: CDR1 MNHNS, CDR2 SASEGT. Trimming stripped 3 bases from V and 5 bases from J, with 10 bases between. CDR3 amino acids: CASSEFRSTGELFF. CDR3 coding DNA: TGTGCCAGCAGTGAGTTCCGGAGTACCGGGGAGCTGTTTTTT.

This clone has just a few counts. Mismatch with germline at one junction end may stem from a read error. The chain combines TRBV2 with TRBJ2-1, with TRBD1 matching 9 bases. Germline CDR1 is SNHLY and CDR2 is FYNNEI. The CDR3 covers 12 residues. The CDR3 DNA reads TGTGCCAGCACTGCGACAGGGGGAAAGCTGGTCTTC. This codes for CASTATGGKLVF.

The chain links TRBV14 to TRBJ1-4; weak D call: TRBD1 (6 bases). Germline CDR1 SGHDN, CDR2 FVKESK. This CDR3 comprises 14 residues. Between the trimmed V and J ends, which lost 5 bases and 8 bases, there was a span of 15 bases. DNA for the CDR3: TGTGCCAGCAGCGTAACAGGGTGGGAGGAAAAACTGTTTTTT. Encoded protein: CASSVTGWEEKLFF.

The chain couples TRBV5-6 to TRBJ1-5; 10 bases are shared with TRBD1. The CDR3 runs to 14 residues. With 4 bases clipped from V and 4 bases from J, the junction kept 2 bases outside the gene matches. The germline V gene encodes CDR1 SGHDT and CDR2 YYEEEE. The CDR3 sequence is CASSRTGGNQPQHF. As DNA, the CDR3 is TGTGCCAGCAGCAGGACAGGGGGAAATCAGCCCCAGCATTTT. The variable domain in full, completed from reference TRBV5-6 and TRBJ1-5, reads DAGVTQSPTHLIKTRGQQVTLRCSPKSGHDTVSWYQQALGQGPQFIFQYYEEEERQRGNFPDRFSGHQFPNYSSELNVNALLLGDSALYLCASSRTGGNQPQHFGDGTRLSIL.

The V call is TRBV6-5, the J call TRBJ1-6; 8 bases are a match to TRBD1. Per germline, CDR1 MNHEY and CDR2 SVGAGI. The CDR3 runs 16 residues. Trimming took 2 bases from V and 9 from J; bases not matched to a gene: 9. The chain's CDR3 is CASSYGRTGPGSPLHF. The CDR3 DNA reads TGTGCCAGCAGTTACGGCCGGACAGGGCCTGGTTCACCCCTCCACTTT.

V usage is TRBV5-4 and J usage is TRBJ2-1; possible D gene TRBD1, 6 bases. The germline gives CDR1 SGHNT, CDR2 YYREEE (reference sequence). The CDR3 has 14 residues. V lost 2 bases and J 5 bases, leaving 11 bases between the germline ends. Written as DNA, the CDR3 is TGTGCCAGCAGCTTAAGGACAGACGACAATGAGCAGTTCTTC. This codes for CASSLRTDDNEQFF.

The chain employs TRBV7-8 and TRBJ1-4; D is ambiguous. CDR1 and CDR2 (germline): SGHVS, FQNEAQ. This CDR3 is 16 amino acids long. V was trimmed by 2 bases and J by 2 bases, leaving 12 bases between them. CDR3 sequence (DNA): TGTGCCAGCAGCTTATCCCCCGCGGGGACTAATGAAAAACTGTTTTTT. Its protein is CASSLSPAGTNEKLFF.

The chain is built from TRBV9 and TRBJ1-1; TRBD1 agrees at 7 bases. CDR1 is SGDLS and CDR2 is YYNGEE in the germline V gene. Trimming removed 4 bases from V and 0 bases from J; junction bases left unmatched: 9. The CDR3 has 16 amino acids. The chain's CDR3 is CASSRATGEVNTEAFF. In DNA form, the CDR3 reads TGTGCCAGCAGCCGGGCAACAGGGGAAGTGAACACTGAAGCTTTCTTT.